This T cell receptor (beta chain) was obtained from a study of T-cell memory formation after mild COVID-19. Whole-study results and caveats: Contracting clones localized mainly to CM and EM when CD4+ and mainly to EMRA when CD8+.

5'RACE primed at constant segments yielded TCR alpha and TCR beta cDNA libraries bearing sample barcodes and UMIs. TCRdb re-called the 5' RACE reads with MiXCR, one entry per CDR3 protein. The sample yields 75,000 to 95,000 distinct CDR3 sequences, 13% seen once. The CDR3 is made up of 14 amino acids. Germline CDR1 and CDR2: PRHDT and FYEKMQ (reference sequence). V was pared by 6 bases and J by 1 base, with 12 bases between. This clonotype was observed a handful of times. The antigen is undetermined. The chain uses TRBV13 and TRBJ1-1; D is undetermined. This TCR was sampled from an adult woman who had mild COVID-19 (a few samples of this study predate the infection). Cell type and time point are not known. The sequencing input was PBMCs or a T cell subset sorted from them (not recorded which). CDR3 nucleotides: TGTGCCAGCAGGGACTGGGCGCCGAACACTGAAGCTTTCTTT. As protein: CASRDWAPNTEAFF.